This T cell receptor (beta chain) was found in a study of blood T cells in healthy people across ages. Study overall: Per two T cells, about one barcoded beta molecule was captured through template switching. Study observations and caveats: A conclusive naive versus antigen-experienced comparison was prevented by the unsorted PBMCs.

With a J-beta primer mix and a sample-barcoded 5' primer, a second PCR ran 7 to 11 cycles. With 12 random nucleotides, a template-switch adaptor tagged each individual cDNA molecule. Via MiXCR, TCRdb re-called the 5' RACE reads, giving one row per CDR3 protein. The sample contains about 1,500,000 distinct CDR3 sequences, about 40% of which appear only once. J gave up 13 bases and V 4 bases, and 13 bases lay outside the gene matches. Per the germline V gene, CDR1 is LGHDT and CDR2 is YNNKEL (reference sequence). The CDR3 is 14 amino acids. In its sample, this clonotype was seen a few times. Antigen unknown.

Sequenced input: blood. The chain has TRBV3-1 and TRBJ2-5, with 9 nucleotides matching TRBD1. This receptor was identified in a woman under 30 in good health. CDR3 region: CASSPEQGAAHLYF. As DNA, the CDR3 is TGTGCCAGCAGCCCGGAACAGGGGGCAGCCCATTTGTACTTC.